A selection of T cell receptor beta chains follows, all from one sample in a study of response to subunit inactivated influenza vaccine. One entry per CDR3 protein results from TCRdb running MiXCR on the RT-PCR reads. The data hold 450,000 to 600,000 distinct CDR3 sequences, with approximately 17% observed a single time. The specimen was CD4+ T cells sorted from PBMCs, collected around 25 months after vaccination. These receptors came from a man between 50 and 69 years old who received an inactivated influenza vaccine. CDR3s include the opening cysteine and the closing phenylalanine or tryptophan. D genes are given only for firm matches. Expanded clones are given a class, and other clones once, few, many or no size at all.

TGTGCCAGCAGTGCCGACAGGGCTCGCACAGATACGCAGTATTTT,CASSADRARTDTQYF,TRBJ2-3,-,TRBD1,TRBV6-1
TGTGCCAGCAGCGAATCCGCGTGGCAGACGGAGGCCCAGTACTTC,CASSESAWQTEAQYF,TRBJ2-5,many,-,TRBV9
TGTGCCAGCAGTTTAAGGGCAGGGACCTCCTACGAGCAGTACTTC,CASSLRAGTSYEQYF,TRBJ2-7,few,-,TRBV12-3/TRBV12-4
TGTGCCACCAGTGACACAACTAGCGGGGGAAGGGGCAATGAGCAGTTCTTC,CATSDTTSGGRGNEQFF,TRBJ2-1,-,TRBD2,TRBV24-1
TGTGCCAGCAGTTCAGAGGCCCGGCTGAACACCGGGGAGCTGTTTTTT,CASSSEARLNTGELFF,TRBJ2-2,few,-,TRBV12-3/TRBV12-4
TGCAGTGCTAGAGATCGGCCTCCGGGTGGGCAGTTCTTC,CSARDRPPGGQFF,TRBJ2-1,many,-,TRBV20-1
TGTGCCAGCAGCCAGGGGGGGGGCTACACCTTC,CASSQGGGYTF,TRBJ1-2,many,TRBD1,TRBV12-3/TRBV12-4
TGTGCCAGCAGCAAAGGATTCACAGGGTTCTACGAGCAGTACTTC,CASSKGFTGFYEQYF,TRBJ2-7,few,-,TRBV6-1
TGTGCCAGCAGAAAAGGGACAGGGACCTACGAGCAGTACTTC,CASRKGTGTYEQYF,TRBJ2-7,-,TRBD1,TRBV6-1
TGCGCCAGCAGCCCAGGGACAGGGCCTATCCTAGCGAACACTGAAGCTTTCTTT,CASSPGTGPILANTEAFF,TRBJ1-1,-,TRBD1,TRBV4-3
TGTGCCAGCAGCTTGATCCGGGCAGGGTGGGCCTACGAGCAGTACTTC,CASSLIRAGWAYEQYF,TRBJ2-7,few,-,TRBV11-2
TGTGCCAGCAGCGTAGGGACAGGGGGCGCCGCTTTCTTT,CASSVGTGGAAFF,TRBJ1-1,-,TRBD1,TRBV9
TGCAGCGTTGGGGCGGTGGGGGACATTCAGTACTTC,CSVGAVGDIQYF,TRBJ2-4,few,-,TRBV29-1
TGTGCTAGCAGCTTGGATTCAGGGAGCACAGATACGCAGTATTTT,CASSLDSGSTDTQYF,TRBJ2-3,few,-,TRBV7-7
TGTGCCAGCAGCGTAGGTGGGACAGGTGACGAGCAGTACTTC,CASSVGGTGDEQYF,TRBJ2-7,few,TRBD1,TRBV9
TGTGCCAGCAGCCGCTGGGACAGCTATAATGAAAAACTGTTTTTT,CASSRWDSYNEKLFF,TRBJ1-4,-,TRBD1,TRBV3-1
TGTGCCAGCAGTAAGTCCGGGACTAGTTACAATGAGCAGTTCTTC,CASSKSGTSYNEQFF,TRBJ2-1,few,TRBD2,TRBV12-3/TRBV12-4
TGCAGTGCTGACCAGAGGACTAGCCGAAGCACAGATACGCAGTATTTT,CSADQRTSRSTDTQYF,TRBJ2-3,-,TRBD2,TRBV20-1
TGTGCCAGCAGCTTATCGGCAGGGGGCATATACAATGAGCAGTTCTTC,CASSLSAGGIYNEQFF,TRBJ2-1,-,TRBD1,TRBV7-9
TGCGCCAGCAGCGGGACGGGGAGGGACATTCAGTACTTC,CASSGTGRDIQYF,TRBJ2-4,few,TRBD2,TRBV5-1
TGTGCCAGCAGCTTAGGCCTGACGACAGGGGTCGAAGAGACCCAGTACTTC,CASSLGLTTGVEETQYF,TRBJ2-5,few,TRBD1,TRBV11-3
TGCGCCAGCAGCTCCCCAGGCCGCGGAGGCGAGCAGTACTTC,CASSSPGRGGEQYF,TRBJ2-7,-,-,TRBV5-1
TGTGCCAGCAGCTTAGCCCTGACATACAACACTGAAGCTTTCTTT,CASSLALTYNTEAFF,TRBJ1-1,-,-,TRBV7-9
TGCAGCGTTTTAACGTCGGAGGGGACTGAAAAACTGTTTTTT,CSVLTSEGTEKLFF,TRBJ1-4,few,-,TRBV29-1
TGTGCCAGCAGTCCACTCGACGAGCAGTACTTC,CASSPLDEQYF,TRBJ2-7,few,-,TRBV6-6
TGTGCCAGCTCACCCCAAGGACTGGCCCACGAGCAGTACTTC,CASSPQGLAHEQYF,TRBJ2-7,few,-,TRBV18
TGTGCCAGCAGATCTAGCGTGGGCAATGAGCAGTTCTTC,CASRSSVGNEQFF,TRBJ2-1,-,-,TRBV12-3/TRBV12-4
TGTGCCAGCAGCGTAGCAGCGCAGCCGGGCTACGAGCAGTACTTC,CASSVAAQPGYEQYF,TRBJ2-7,-,-,TRBV9
TGTGCCAGCAAGGACAGGGCGGGGTCCTACAATGAGCAGTTCTTC,CASKDRAGSYNEQFF,TRBJ2-1,-,TRBD1,TRBV3-1
TGCAGTGCTAGGGCTCAGTCAGATCCTTACTTC,CSARAQSDPYF,TRBJ2-5,few,-,TRBV20-1
TGCGCCAGCAGCGGTACAGGGGGCGAATATGGCTACACCTTC,CASSGTGGEYGYTF,TRBJ1-2,few,TRBD1,TRBV5-1
TGCGCCAGCAGCTTCAACGGGGAAGAGACCCAGTACTTC,CASSFNGEETQYF,TRBJ2-5,many,-,TRBV5-1
TGCAGTGCTAGAGACGCGGGGTCGATCAATGAGCAGTTCTTC,CSARDAGSINEQFF,TRBJ2-1,-,-,TRBV20-1
TGCGCCAGCAGCTCCCAGACACCTAACTATGGCTACACCTTC,CASSSQTPNYGYTF,TRBJ1-2,few,-,TRBV5-1
TGTGCCAGCAGTTTTGAGGGACTTTCAACAGATACGCAGTATTTT,CASSFEGLSTDTQYF,TRBJ2-3,few,-,TRBV28
TGCTGTGCTAGAGATGGGTCTAGCGGGATCACAGATACGCAGTATTTT,CCARDGSSGITDTQYF,TRBJ2-3,-,TRBD2,TRBV20-1
TGCGCCAGCAGCCCGGGGACTTCACCCTATGGCTACACCTTC,CASSPGTSPYGYTF,TRBJ1-2,-,-,TRBV5-1
TGTGCCAGCAGCTTAACAGTAGCGGGGGGGCCGGGCACCGGGGAGCTGTTTTTT,CASSLTVAGGPGTGELFF,TRBJ2-2,-,TRBD2,TRBV11-2
TGCGCCAGCAGCTCGGGACAGGGGAGTAGCACAGATACGCAGTATTTT,CASSSGQGSSTDTQYF,TRBJ2-3,few,TRBD1,TRBV5-1
TGTGCCAGCTCAGCGCGACAGGGAGCAGATACGCAGTATTTT,CASSARQGADTQYF,TRBJ2-3,-,TRBD1,TRBV18
TGTGCCAGCAGCTTACATCAGGGAGAGGCCGGGGAGCTGTTTTTT,CASSLHQGEAGELFF,TRBJ2-2,-,-,TRBV7-9
TGTGCCAGCAGTGAAACTAGCGAGGCCTTCAATGAGCAGTTCTTC,CASSETSEAFNEQFF,TRBJ2-1,-,TRBD2,TRBV6-1
TGTGCCAGCAGCCAGCTAGCTGCCCACGAGCAGTACTTC,CASSQLAAHEQYF,TRBJ2-7,few,-,TRBV3-1
TGTGCCAGCAGCGAACGCGGGGACCAAAACACCGGGGAGCTGTTTTTT,CASSERGDQNTGELFF,TRBJ2-2,few,-,TRBV9
TGTGCCAGCAGCCAAGATTTGTCAGCCACCGGGGAGCTGTTTTTT,CASSQDLSATGELFF,TRBJ2-2,many,-,TRBV14
TGTGCCAGCAGCCAAAGTCGCCTAGCCAAAAACATTCAGTACTTC,CASSQSRLAKNIQYF,TRBJ2-4,few,-,TRBV14
TGTGCCAGCAGCCCGGGACTAGAAGTCACCGGGGAGCTGTTTTTT,CASSPGLEVTGELFF,TRBJ2-2,-,TRBD2,TRBV5-5
TGCGCCAGCAGCGGTGGACAGCTCAGCTCTGGAAACACCATATATTTT,CASSGGQLSSGNTIYF,TRBJ1-3,-,-,TRBV5-1
TGTGCCATCAGTTCCTCTACCAGGGGGTCAGCCTCTGGGGCCAACGTCCTGACTTTC,CAISSSTRGSASGANVLTF,TRBJ2-6,few,TRBD1,TRBV10-3
TGTGCCAGCAGTTCCTGGGGCGAGCAGTACTTC,CASSSWGEQYF,TRBJ2-7,-,-,TRBV6-5
TGTGCCAGCAGCTTAGGTATAGCGCCCCAGGATACGCAGTATTTT,CASSLGIAPQDTQYF,TRBJ2-3,many,-,TRBV7-2